This T cell receptor beta chain derives from a study of control samples from healthy donors and cancer patients. Produced via immunoSEQ multiplex PCR; TCRdb's table is partial and in-frame only. The sample consists of tens of thousands of clones, roughly nine tenths of them appearing once. In germline, CDR1 is SGHTA, CDR2 FQGNSA. V lost 5 bases to trimming and J lost 0 bases; unmatched junction nucleotides: 8. The CDR3 extends over 16 amino acids. This TCR was sampled from a man in his fifties or sixties with colorectal cancer. The material sequenced was PBMCs. The chain recombines TRBV7-2 with TRBJ2-3, with 7 positions matching TRBD1. As DNA, the CDR3 is TGTGCCAGCAGCAGATCTCCGGGACAGAGCACAGATACGCAGTATTTT. It encodes CASSRSPGQSTDTQYF.